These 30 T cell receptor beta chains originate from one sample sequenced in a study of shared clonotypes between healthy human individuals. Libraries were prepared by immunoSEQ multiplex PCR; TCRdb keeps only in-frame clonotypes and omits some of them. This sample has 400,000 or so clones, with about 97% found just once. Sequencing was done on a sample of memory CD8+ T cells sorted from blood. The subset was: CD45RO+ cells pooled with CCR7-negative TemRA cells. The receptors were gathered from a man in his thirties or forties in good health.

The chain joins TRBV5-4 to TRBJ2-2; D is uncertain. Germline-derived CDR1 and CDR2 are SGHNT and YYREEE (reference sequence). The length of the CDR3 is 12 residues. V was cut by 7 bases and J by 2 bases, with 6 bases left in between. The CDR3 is CASGSNTGELFF. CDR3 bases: TGTGCCAGCGGCTCAAACACCGGGGAGCTGTTTTTT.

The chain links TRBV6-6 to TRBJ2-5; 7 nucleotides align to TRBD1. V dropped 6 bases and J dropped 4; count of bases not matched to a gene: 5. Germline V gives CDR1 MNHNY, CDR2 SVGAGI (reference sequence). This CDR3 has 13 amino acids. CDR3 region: CASRTGLPETQYF. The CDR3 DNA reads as TGTGCCAGCAGGACAGGGCTACCAGAGACCCAGTACTTC.

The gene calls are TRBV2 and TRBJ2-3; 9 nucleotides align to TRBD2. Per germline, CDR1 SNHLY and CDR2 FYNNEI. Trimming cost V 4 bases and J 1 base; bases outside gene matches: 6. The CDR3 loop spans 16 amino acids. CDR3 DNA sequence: TGTGCCAGCAGTGCTAGCGGGATTAGAGGCACAGATACGCAGTATTTT. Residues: CASSASGIRGTDTQYF.

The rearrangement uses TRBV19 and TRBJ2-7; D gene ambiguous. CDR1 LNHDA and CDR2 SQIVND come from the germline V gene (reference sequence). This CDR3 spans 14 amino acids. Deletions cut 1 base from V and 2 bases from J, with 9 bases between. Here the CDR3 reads CASSIGQTPYEQYF. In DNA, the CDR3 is TGTGCCAGTAGTATAGGGCAGACCCCCTACGAGCAGTACTTC.

DNA of the CDR3: TGTGCCAGCAGCTTTGCTTCGACAGTTAGCAATCAGCCCCAGCATTTT. This gives the protein CASSFASTVSNQPQHF. The chain recombines TRBV7-2 with TRBJ1-5, with a tentative D call TRBD1 (5 bases). CDR3 length: 16 residues. V was clipped by 3 bases and J by 0 bases, with 12 bases between them. Germline loops: CDR1 SGHTA, CDR2 FQGNSA.

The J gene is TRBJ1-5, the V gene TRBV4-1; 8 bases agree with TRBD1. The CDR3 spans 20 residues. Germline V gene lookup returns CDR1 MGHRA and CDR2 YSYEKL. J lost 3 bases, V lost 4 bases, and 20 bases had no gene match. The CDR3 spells CASSPGWIDRGIQDNQPQHF. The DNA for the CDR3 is TGCGCCAGCAGCCCCGGATGGATCGACAGGGGAATTCAGGACAATCAGCCCCAGCATTTT.

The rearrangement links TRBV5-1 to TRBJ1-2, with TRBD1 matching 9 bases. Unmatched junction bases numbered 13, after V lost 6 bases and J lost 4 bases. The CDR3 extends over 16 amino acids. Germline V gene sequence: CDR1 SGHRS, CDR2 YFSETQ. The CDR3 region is CASKLDRGAIGYGYTF. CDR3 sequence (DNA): TGCGCCAGCAAATTGGACAGGGGAGCGATTGGCTATGGCTACACCTTC.

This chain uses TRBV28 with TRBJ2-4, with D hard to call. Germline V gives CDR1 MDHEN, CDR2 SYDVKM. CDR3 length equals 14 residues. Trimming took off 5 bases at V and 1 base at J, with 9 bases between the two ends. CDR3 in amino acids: CASSRRLAKNIQYF. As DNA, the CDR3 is TGTGCCAGCAGTCGACGGCTCGCCAAAAACATTCAGTACTTC.

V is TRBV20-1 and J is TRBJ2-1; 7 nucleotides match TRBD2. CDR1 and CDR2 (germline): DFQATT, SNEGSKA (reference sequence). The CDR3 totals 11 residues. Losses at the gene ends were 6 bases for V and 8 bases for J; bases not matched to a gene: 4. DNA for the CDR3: TGCAGTGCCCCCCGGGGGGATGAGCAGTTCTTC. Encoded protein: CSAPRGDEQFF.

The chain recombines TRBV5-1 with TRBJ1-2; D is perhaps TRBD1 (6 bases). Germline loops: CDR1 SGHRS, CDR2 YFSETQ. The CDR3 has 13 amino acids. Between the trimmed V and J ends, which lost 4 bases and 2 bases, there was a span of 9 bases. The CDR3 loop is CASSRDKNYGYTF. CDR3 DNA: TGCGCCAGCAGCCGGGACAAAAACTATGGCTACACCTTC.

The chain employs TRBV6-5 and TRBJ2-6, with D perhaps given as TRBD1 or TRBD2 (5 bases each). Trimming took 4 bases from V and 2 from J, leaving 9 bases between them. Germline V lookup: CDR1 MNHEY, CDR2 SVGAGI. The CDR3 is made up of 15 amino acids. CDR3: CASSLGETGANVLTF. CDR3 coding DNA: TGTGCCAGCAGTTTAGGGGAGACTGGGGCCAACGTCCTGACTTTC.

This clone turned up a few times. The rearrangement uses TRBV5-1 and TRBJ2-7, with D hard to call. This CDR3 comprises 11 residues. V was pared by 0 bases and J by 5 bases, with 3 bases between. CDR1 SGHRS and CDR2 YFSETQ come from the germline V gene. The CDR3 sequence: CASSLDHEQYF. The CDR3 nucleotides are TGCGCCAGCAGCTTGGACCACGAGCAGTACTTC.

The CDR3: CASSPGQNTGELFF. CDR3 nucleotide sequence: TGCGCCAGCAGCCCGGGACAAAACACCGGGGAGCTGTTTTTT. The rearrangement uses TRBV4-1 and TRBJ2-2; TRBD1 is a possible D gene (6 bases). Germline lookup yields CDR1 MGHRA and CDR2 YSYEKL. The length of the CDR3 is 14 residues. V was pared by 4 bases and J by 2 bases, with 8 bases between.

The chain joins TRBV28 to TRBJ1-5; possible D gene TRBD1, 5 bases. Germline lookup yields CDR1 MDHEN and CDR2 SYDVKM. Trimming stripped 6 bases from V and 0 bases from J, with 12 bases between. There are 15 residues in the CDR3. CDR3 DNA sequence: TGTGCCAGCAGCCGGGGACGGATTAGCAATCAGCCCCAGCATTTT. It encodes CASSRGRISNQPQHF.

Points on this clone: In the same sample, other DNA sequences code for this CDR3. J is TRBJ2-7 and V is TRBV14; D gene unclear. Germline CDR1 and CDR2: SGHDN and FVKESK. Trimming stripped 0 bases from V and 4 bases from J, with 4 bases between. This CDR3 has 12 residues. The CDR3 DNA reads TGTGCCAGCAGCCAAGAGGGGTACGAGCAGTACTTC. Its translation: CASSQEGYEQYF.

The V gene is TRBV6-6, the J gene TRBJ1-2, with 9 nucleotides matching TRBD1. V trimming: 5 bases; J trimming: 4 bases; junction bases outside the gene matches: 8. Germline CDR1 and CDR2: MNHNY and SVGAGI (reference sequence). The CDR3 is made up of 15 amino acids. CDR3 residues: CASSAPDRGLYGYTF. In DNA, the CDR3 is TGTGCCAGCAGTGCACCGGACAGGGGCCTCTATGGCTACACCTTC.

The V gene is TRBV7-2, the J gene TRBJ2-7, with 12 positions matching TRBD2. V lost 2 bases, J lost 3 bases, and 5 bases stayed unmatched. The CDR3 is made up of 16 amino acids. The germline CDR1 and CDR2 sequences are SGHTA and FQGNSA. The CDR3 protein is CASSLSRLAGVYEQYF. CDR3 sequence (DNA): TGTGCCAGCAGCTTATCTAGACTAGCGGGAGTCTACGAGCAGTACTTC.

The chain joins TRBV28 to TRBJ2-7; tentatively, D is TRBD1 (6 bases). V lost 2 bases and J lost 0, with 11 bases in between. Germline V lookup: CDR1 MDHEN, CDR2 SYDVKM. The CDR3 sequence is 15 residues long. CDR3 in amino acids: CASSLDRLFSYEQYF. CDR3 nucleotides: TGTGCCAGCAGTTTAGACAGGCTATTCTCCTACGAGCAGTACTTC.

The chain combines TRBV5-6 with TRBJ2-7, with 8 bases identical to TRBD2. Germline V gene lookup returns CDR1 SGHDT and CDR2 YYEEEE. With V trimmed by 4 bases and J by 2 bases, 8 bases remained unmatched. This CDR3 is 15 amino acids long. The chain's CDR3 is CASSLYGTRAYEQYF. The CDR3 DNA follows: TGTGCCAGCAGCCTTTACGGGACTAGAGCCTACGAGCAGTACTTC.

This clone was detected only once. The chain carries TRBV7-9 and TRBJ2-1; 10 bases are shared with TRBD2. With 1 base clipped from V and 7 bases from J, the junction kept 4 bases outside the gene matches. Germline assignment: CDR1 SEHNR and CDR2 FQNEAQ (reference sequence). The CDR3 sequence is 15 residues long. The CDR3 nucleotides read TGTGCCAGCAGCTTAGGGCTAGCGGGAGTTAATGAGCAGTTCTTC. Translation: CASSLGLAGVNEQFF.

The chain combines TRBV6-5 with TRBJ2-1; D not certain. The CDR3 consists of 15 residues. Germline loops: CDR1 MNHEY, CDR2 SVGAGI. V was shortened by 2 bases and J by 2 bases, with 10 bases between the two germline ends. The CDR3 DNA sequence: TGTGCCAGCAGTTACAGGGTAGAGACCTACAATGAGCAGTTCTTC. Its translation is CASSYRVETYNEQFF.

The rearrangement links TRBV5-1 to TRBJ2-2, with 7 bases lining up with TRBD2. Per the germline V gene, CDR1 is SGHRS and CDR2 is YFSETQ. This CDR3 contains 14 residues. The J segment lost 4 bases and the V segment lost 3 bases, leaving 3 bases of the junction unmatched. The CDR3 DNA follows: TGCGCCAGCAGCTGGGGAGGGGTCACCGGGGAGCTGTTTTTT. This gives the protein CASSWGGVTGELFF.

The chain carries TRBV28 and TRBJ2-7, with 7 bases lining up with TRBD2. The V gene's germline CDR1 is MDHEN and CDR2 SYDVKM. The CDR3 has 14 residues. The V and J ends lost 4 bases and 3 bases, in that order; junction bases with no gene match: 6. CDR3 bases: TGTGCCAGCAGTTACCGGGACTACCTCTACGAGCAGTACTTC. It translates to CASSYRDYLYEQYF.

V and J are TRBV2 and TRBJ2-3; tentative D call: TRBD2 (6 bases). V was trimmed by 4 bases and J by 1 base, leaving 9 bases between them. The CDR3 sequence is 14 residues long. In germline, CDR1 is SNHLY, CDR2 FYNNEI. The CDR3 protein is CASSALAGTDTQYF. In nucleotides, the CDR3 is TGTGCCAGCAGTGCTTTAGCGGGCACAGATACGCAGTATTTT.

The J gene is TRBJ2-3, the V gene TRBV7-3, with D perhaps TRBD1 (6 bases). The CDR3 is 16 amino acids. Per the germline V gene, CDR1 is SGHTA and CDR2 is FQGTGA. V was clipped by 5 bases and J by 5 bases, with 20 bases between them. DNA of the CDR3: TGTGCCAGCAGCCTAAGGGGGACCCAGAATGGAGATACGCAGTATTTT. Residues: CASSLRGTQNGDTQYF.

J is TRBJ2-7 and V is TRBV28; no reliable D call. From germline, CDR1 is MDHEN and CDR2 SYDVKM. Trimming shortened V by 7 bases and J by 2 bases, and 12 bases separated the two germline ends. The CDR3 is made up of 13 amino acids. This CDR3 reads CASTMRRAYEQYF. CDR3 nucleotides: TGTGCCAGCACCATGAGAAGGGCCTACGAGCAGTACTTC.

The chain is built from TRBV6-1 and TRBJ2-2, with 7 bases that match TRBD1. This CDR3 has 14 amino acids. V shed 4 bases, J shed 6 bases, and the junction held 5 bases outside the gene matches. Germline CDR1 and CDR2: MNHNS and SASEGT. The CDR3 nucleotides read TGTGCCAGCAGTGCCCATGACAGGGCCGGGGAGCTGTTTTTT. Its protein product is CASSAHDRAGELFF.

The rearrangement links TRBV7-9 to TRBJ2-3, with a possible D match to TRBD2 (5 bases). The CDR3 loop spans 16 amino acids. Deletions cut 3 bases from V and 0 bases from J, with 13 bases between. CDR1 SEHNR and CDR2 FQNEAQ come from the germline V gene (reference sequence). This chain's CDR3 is CASSLGSGGSTDTQYF. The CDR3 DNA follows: TGTGCCAGCAGCTTGGGATCAGGAGGAAGCACAGATACGCAGTATTTT.

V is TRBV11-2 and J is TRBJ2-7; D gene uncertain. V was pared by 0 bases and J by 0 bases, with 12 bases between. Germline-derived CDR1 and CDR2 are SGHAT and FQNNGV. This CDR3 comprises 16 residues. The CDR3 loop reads CASSLEFSVDSYEQYF. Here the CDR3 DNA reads TGTGCCAGCAGCTTAGAATTTAGTGTAGACTCCTACGAGCAGTACTTC.

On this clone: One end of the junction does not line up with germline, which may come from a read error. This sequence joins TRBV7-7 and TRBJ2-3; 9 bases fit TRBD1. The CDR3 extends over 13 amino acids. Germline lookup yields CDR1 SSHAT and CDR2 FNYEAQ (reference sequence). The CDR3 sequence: CASSLGTGDTQYF. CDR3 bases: TGTGCTAGCAGCTTAGGGACAGGGGATACGCAGTATTTT.